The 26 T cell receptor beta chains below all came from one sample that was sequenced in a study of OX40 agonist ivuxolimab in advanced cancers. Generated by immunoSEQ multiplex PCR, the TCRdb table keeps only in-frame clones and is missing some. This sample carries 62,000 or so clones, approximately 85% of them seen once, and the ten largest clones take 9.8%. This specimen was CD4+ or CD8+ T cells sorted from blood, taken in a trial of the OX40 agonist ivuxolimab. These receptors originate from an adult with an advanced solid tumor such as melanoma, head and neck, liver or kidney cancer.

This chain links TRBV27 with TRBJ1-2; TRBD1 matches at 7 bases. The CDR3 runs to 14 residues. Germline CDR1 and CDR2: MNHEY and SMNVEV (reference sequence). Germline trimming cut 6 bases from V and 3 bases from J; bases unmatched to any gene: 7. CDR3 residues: CASRGVDRDYGYTF. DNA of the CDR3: TGTGCCAGCAGGGGGGTTGACAGGGACTATGGCTACACCTTC.

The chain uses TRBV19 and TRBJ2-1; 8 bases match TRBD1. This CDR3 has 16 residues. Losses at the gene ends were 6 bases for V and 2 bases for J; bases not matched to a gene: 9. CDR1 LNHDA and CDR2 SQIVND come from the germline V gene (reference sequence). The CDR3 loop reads CASRTGVYRPYNEQFF. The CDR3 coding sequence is TGTGCCAGTAGGACAGGGGTCTACAGGCCCTACAATGAGCAGTTCTTC.

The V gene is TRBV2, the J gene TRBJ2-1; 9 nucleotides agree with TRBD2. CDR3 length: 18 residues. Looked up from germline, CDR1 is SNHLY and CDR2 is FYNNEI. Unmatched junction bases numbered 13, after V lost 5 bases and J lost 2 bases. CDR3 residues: CASSLLAGASSAYNEQFF. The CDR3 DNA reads TGTGCCAGCAGTTTACTAGCGGGCGCTTCTTCTGCCTACAATGAGCAGTTCTTC. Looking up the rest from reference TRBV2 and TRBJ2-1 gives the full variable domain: EPEVTQTPSHQVTQMGQEVILRCVPISNHLYFYWYRQILGQKVEFLVSFYNNEISEKSEIFDDQFSVERPDGSNFTLKIRSTKLEDSAMYFCASSLLAGASSAYNEQFFGPGTRLTVL.

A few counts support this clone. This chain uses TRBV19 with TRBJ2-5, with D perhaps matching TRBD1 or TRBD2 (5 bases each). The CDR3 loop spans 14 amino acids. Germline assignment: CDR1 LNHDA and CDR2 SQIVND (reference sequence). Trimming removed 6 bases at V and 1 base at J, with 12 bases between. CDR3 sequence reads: CASRRDGLQETQYF. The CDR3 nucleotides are TGTGCCAGTAGAAGGGACGGACTCCAAGAGACCCAGTACTTC.

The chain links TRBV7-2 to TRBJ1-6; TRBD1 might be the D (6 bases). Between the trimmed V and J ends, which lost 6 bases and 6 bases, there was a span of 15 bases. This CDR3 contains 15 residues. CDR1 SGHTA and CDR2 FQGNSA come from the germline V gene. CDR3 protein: CASRQNTGSNSPLHF. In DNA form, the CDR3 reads TGTGCCAGCAGACAAAATACAGGGAGTAATTCACCCCTCCACTTT.

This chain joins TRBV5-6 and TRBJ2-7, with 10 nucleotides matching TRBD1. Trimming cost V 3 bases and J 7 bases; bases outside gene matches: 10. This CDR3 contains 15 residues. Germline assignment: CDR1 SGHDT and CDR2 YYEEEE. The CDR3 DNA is TGTGCCAGCAGCTGGAGACAGGGGGCGTTTGATGAGCAGTACTTC. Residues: CASSWRQGAFDEQYF.

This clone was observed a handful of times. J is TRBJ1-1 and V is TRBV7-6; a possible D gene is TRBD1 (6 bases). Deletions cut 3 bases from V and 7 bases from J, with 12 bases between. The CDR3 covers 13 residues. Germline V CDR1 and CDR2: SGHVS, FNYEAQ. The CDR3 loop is CASSFGGRGEAFF. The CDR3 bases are TGTGCCAGCAGCTTCGGGGGGCGCGGTGAAGCTTTCTTT.

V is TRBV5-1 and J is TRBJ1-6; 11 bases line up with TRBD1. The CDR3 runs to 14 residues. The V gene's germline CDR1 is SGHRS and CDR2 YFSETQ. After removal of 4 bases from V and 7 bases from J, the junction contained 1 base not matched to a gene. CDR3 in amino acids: CASSGDRGNSPLHF. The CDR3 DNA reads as TGCGCCAGCAGCGGGGACAGGGGGAATTCACCCCTCCACTTT.

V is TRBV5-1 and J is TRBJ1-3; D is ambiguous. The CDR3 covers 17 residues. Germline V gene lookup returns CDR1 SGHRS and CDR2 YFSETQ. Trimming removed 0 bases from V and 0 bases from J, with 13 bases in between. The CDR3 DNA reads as TGCGCCAGCAGCTTGGCGACCGGTCAATTCTCTGGAAACACCATATATTTT. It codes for CASSLATGQFSGNTIYF.

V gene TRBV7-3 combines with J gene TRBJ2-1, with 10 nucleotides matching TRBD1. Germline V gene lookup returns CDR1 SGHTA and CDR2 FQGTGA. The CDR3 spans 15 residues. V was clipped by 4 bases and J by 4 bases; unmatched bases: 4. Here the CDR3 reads CASSSGQGGYNEQFF. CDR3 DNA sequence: TGTGCCAGCAGCTCAGGACAGGGGGGTTACAATGAGCAGTTCTTC.

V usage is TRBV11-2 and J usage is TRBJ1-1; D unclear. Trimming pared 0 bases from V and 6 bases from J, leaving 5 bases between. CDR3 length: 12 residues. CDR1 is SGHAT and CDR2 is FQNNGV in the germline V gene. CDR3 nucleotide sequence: TGTGCCAGCAGCTTAGATAGGTCTGAAGCTTTCTTT. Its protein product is CASSLDRSEAFF.

CDR3 coding DNA: TGTGCCAGCAGCGTTGGGACAGGGAAGAATGAGCAGTTCTTC. As protein: CASSVGTGKNEQFF. The chain is built from TRBV9 and TRBJ2-1; 9 bases match TRBD1. The CDR3 sequence is 14 residues long. The germline CDR1 and CDR2 sequences are SGDLS and YYNGEE. The J segment lost 7 bases and the V segment lost 2 bases, leaving 4 bases of the junction unmatched. Drawing the rest from reference TRBV9 and TRBJ2-1, the complete variable domain is DSGVTQTPKHLITATGQRVTLRCSPRSGDLSVYWYQQSLDQGLQFLIQYYNGEERAKGNILERFSAQQFPDLHSELNLSSLELGDSALYFCASSVGTGKNEQFFGPGTRLTVL.

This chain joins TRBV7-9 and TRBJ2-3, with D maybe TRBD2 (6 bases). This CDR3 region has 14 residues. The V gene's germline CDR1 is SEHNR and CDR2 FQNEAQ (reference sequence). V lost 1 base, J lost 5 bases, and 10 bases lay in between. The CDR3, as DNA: TGTGCCAGCAGCTTAGGAGGAGGGCTAGATACGCAGTATTTT. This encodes CASSLGGGLDTQYF.

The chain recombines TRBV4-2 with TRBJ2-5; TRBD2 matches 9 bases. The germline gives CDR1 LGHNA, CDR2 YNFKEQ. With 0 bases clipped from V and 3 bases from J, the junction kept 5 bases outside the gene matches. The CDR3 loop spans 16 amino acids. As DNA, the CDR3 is TGTGCCAGCAGCCAAGAACGGGCGGGGGGGAAAGAGACCCAGTACTTC. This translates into CASSQERAGGKETQYF.

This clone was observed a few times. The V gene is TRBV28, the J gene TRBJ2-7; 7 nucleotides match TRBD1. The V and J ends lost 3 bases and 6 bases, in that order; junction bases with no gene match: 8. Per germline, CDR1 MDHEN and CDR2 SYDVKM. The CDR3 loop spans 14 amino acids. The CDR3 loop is CASSFTTGTFEQYF. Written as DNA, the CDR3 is TGTGCCAGCAGTTTCACGACAGGGACGTTCGAGCAGTACTTC.

DNA of the CDR3: TGTGCCAGCAGCTTTGTCGGCGGGATGAACACTGAAGCTTTCTTT. This sequence encodes CASSFVGGMNTEAFF. This chain connects TRBV7-2 to TRBJ1-1; D gene unclear. Germline V gene lookup returns CDR1 SGHTA and CDR2 FQGNSA. Trimming shortened V by 3 bases and J by 0 bases, and 11 bases separated the two germline ends. The CDR3 loop spans 15 amino acids. Full variable domain (outside the CDR3, taken from reference TRBV7-2 and TRBJ1-1): GAGVSQSPSNKVTEKGKDVELRCDPISGHTALYWYRQSLGQGLEFLIYFQGNSAPDKSGLPSDRFSAERTGGSVSTLTIQRTQQEDSAVYLCASSFVGGMNTEAFFGQGTRLTVV.

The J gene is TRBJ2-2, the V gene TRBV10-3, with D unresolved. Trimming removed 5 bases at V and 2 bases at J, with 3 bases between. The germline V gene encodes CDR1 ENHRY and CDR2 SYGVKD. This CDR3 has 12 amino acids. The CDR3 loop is CAISSNTGELFF. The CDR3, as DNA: TGTGCCATCAGTTCTAACACCGGGGAGCTGTTTTTT.

CDR3 residues: CASSSTLDGYGYTF. The CDR3 DNA sequence: TGCGCCAGCAGCTCCACGCTAGACGGCTATGGCTACACCTTC. The chain links TRBV4-3 to TRBJ1-2, with no clear D. Germline CDR1 is LGHNA and CDR2 is YSLEER. The CDR3 is made up of 14 amino acids. V was clipped by 5 bases and J by 4 bases, with 14 bases between them.

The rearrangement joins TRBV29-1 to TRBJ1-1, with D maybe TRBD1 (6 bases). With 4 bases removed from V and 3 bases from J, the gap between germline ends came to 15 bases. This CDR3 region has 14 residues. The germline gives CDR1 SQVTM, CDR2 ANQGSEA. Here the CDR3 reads CSVGGAGFYTEAFF. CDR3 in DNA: TGCAGCGTTGGGGGGGCAGGTTTTTACACTGAAGCTTTCTTT.

The CDR3 bases are TGTGCCAGCAGTGTTCCCGGGACCGCCTACGAGCAGTACTTC. This encodes CASSVPGTAYEQYF. The chain employs TRBV2 and TRBJ2-7, with D perhaps being TRBD1 or TRBD2 (5 bases each). Trimming stripped 4 bases from V and 2 bases from J, with 12 bases between. CDR3 length: 14 amino acids. The germline V gene encodes CDR1 SNHLY and CDR2 FYNNEI. The full variable domain, rest sourced from reference TRBV2 and TRBJ2-7, is EPEVTQTPSHQVTQMGQEVILRCVPISNHLYFYWYRQILGQKVEFLVSFYNNEISEKSEIFDDQFSVERPDGSNFTLKIRSTKLEDSAMYFCASSVPGTAYEQYFGPGTRLTVT.

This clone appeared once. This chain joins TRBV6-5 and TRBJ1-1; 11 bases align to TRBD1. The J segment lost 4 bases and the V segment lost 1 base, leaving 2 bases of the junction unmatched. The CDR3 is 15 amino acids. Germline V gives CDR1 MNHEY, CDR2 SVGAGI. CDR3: CASSYWGTGGTEAFF. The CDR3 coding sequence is TGTGCCAGCAGTTACTGGGGGACAGGGGGCACTGAAGCTTTCTTT.

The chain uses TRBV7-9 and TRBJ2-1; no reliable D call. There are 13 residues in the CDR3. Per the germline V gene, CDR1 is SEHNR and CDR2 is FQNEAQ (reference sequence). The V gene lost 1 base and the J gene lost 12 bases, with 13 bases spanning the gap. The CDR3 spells CASSLGPSKRQFF. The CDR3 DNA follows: TGTGCCAGCAGCTTAGGGCCAAGTAAGCGGCAGTTCTTC.

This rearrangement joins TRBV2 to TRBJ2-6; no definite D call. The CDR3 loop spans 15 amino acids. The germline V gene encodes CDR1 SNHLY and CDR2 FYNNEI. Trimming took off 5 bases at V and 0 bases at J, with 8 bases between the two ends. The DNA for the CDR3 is TGTGCCAGCAGTCCTTCATACTCTGGGGCCAACGTCCTGACTTTC. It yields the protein CASSPSYSGANVLTF.

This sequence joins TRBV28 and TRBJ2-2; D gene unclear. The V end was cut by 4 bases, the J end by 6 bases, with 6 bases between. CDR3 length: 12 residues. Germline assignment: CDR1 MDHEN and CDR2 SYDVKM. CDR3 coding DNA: TGTGCCAGCAGTTCCCCCCCCGGGGAGCTGTTTTTT. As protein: CASSSPPGELFF.

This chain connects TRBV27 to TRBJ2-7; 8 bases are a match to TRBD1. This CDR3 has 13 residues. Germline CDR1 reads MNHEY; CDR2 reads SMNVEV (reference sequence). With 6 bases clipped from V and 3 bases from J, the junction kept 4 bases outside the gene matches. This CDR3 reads CASSAGTGYEQYF. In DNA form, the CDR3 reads TGTGCCAGCAGCGCCGGGACAGGCTACGAGCAGTACTTC.

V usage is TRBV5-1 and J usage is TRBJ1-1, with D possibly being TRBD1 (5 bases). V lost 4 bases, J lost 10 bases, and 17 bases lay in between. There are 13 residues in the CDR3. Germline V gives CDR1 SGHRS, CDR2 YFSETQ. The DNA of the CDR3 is TGCGCCAGCAGCCCCACTTTAGAAGGGACAGCTTTCTTT. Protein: CASSPTLEGTAFF.